The sequence of this T cell receptor (beta chain) was determined in a study of blood T cell repertoires in COVID-19. Trimming stripped 7 bases from V and 1 base from J, with 7 bases between. The CDR3 contains 12 residues. Germline CDR1 reads MNHEY; CDR2 reads SVGAGI. Clones were sequenced by immunoSEQ multiplex PCR, and TCRdb holds only the in-frame ones, with some missing. The table shows 95,000 to 100,000 clones, with around 92% occurring only once. The sequence was obtained from a man aged 50-60 years with active COVID-19. The sample was peripheral blood. V is TRBV6-5 and J is TRBJ1-1; no reliable D call. The DNA of the CDR3 is TGTGCCAGCAAGCGGTGGAACACTGAAGCTTTCTTT. Translating it yields CASKRWNTEAFF.